The 30 T cell receptor beta chains below come from one sample, sequenced in a study of glioma-infiltrating T cells. Using RNA template, CDR3s of TCR alpha and beta were amplified with iRepertoire arm-PCR. MiXCR was run by TCRdb on the multiplex PCR reads, yielding one entry per CDR3 protein. In the table there are approximately 130,000 distinct CDR3 sequences, 24% of which are singletons. Sequencing used glioma tissue, nonneoplastic brain tissue, or PBMCs (not recorded which). These receptors came from a human donor with low-grade glioma or glioblastoma, undergoing nonglioma brain surgery, or in good health (not recorded which).

This chain connects TRBV7-9 to TRBJ2-7, with 9 bases that match TRBD1. After removal of 1 base from V and 2 bases from J, the junction contained 6 bases not matched to a gene. The CDR3 extends over 16 amino acids. Germline V gives CDR1 SEHNR, CDR2 FQNEAQ (reference sequence). CDR3 DNA: TGTGCCAGCAGCTTAGGGTTGGGACAGGGTGCCTACGAGCAGTACGTC. Translated: CASSLGLGQGAYEQYV.

This clonotype showed up many times. V gene TRBV6-1 combines with J gene TRBJ1-6; TRBD1 agrees at 7 bases. This CDR3 is 13 amino acids long. CDR1 and CDR2 (germline): MNHNS, SASEGT. V was clipped by 6 bases and J by 11 bases; unmatched bases: 7. Here the CDR3 DNA reads TGTGCCAGCAGCTTGGGACAGATCCCACCCCTCCACTTT. Encoded protein: CASSLGQIPPLHF.

This clonotype showed up many times. V gene TRBV4-1 combines with J gene TRBJ1-2; TRBD1 agrees at 8 bases. CDR1 MGHRA and CDR2 YSYEKL come from the germline V gene. The CDR3 loop spans 20 amino acids. V lost 1 base to trimming and J lost 7 bases; unmatched junction nucleotides: 23. This chain's CDR3 is CASSQVIPQGARGRGLGYTF. CDR3 DNA: TGCGCCAGCAGCCAAGTAATTCCCCAGGGGGCGAGGGGAAGGGGACTTGGCTACACCTTC.

The rearrangement joins TRBV7-2 to TRBJ2-7; D is uncertain. Between the trimmed V and J ends, which lost 3 bases and 6 bases, there was a span of 12 bases. Germline-derived CDR1 and CDR2 are SGHTA and FQGNSA. The CDR3 length is 13 residues. The chain's CDR3 is CASSLYILCEQYV. In DNA, the CDR3 is TGTGCCAGCAGCTTGTACATTCTCTGCGAGCAGTACGTC.

This clonotype was seen a few times. The chain is built from TRBV18 and TRBJ1-5, with a possible D match to TRBD1 (6 bases). This CDR3 is built from 14 residues. Looked up from germline, CDR1 is KGHSH and CDR2 is LQKENI. The V end was cut by 6 bases, the J end by 9 bases, with 18 bases between. CDR3 DNA: TGTGCCAGCTCGCAGACAGGTGATCAGCGGCCCCAGCATTTT. This gives the protein CASSQTGDQRPQHF.

There are a few counts of this clonotype. The rearrangement uses TRBV5-1 and TRBJ1-1, with a possible D match to TRBD1 (5 bases). This CDR3 contains 14 residues. In germline, CDR1 is SGHRS, CDR2 YFSETQ. Trimming stripped 3 bases from V and 4 bases from J, with 13 bases between. DNA of the CDR3: TGCGCCAGCAGCTCTGACAGACGTGGCACTGAAGCTTTCTTT. Translating it yields CASSSDRRGTEAFF.

A note on this clonotype: The CDR3 end shows no conserved phenylalanine or tryptophan, and so a read error is likely. This chain joins TRBV20-1 and TRBJ2-5; TRBD1 is a possible D gene (5 bases). The germline V gene has CDR1 DFQATT and CDR2 SNEGSKA (reference sequence). The CDR3 extends over 13 amino acids. The ends were cut back, 3 bases at V and 3 bases at J, with 11 bases in the middle. For the CDR3, the DNA is TGCAGTGCTAGCTGGGGCCGGGAAGAGACCCAGTACCTC. Its translation: CSASWGREETQYL.

This chain connects TRBV7-9 to TRBJ2-5, with D perhaps being TRBD1 or TRBD2 (5 bases each). CDR3 length equals 17 residues. Germline-derived CDR1 and CDR2 are SEHNR and FQNEAQ (reference sequence). Trimming stripped 4 bases from V and 0 bases from J, with 18 bases between. CDR3 in amino acids: CASSSTLGTDDQETQYF. In DNA, the CDR3 is TGTGCCAGCAGCTCCACCCTCGGGACGGACGACCAAGAGACCCAGTACTTC.

This clonotype was counted a few times. The J gene is TRBJ1-1, the V gene TRBV7-9; D call uncertain. Trimming took off 1 base at V and 7 bases at J, with 19 bases between the two ends. Germline V gene sequence: CDR1 SEHNR, CDR2 FQNEAQ (reference sequence). The CDR3 spans 16 residues. As DNA, the CDR3 is TGTGCCAGCAGCTTAGGCAGCCCGGGATCCTTACGTGAAGCTTTCTTT. Translating it yields CASSLGSPGSLREAFF.

This clonotype was seen ten or more times. The CDR3 DNA sequence: TGTGCCAGCAGTCCGACGGACGGACTGAACACTGAAGCTTTCTTT. Translation gives CASSPTDGLNTEAFF. This sequence joins TRBV28 and TRBJ1-1, with D uncertain. Per the germline V gene, CDR1 is MDHEN and CDR2 is SYDVKM. Trimming shortened V by 5 bases and J by 0 bases, and 13 bases separated the two germline ends. The CDR3 is 15 residues long.

This clonotype was recorded a few times. The rearrangement links TRBV7-2 to TRBJ1-2; 7 bases map to TRBD1. CDR1 SGHTA and CDR2 FQGNSA come from the germline V gene. The length of the CDR3 is 14 residues. The V and J ends lost 5 bases and 2 bases, in that order; junction bases with no gene match: 5. CDR3 DNA sequence: TGTGCCAGCAGCCTAGACAGGGCAAACTATGGCTACACCTTC. It specifies CASSLDRANYGYTF.

The CDR3 spells CASSSRTSGGGEQFF. In DNA form, the CDR3 reads TGTGCCAGCAGCTCCCGGACTAGCGGTGGGGGGGAGCAGTTCTTC. V and J are TRBV7-6 and TRBJ2-1; 10 bases fit TRBD2. The CDR3 totals 15 residues. Germline CDR1 is SGHVS and CDR2 is FNYEAQ. The V and J ends lost 4 bases and 10 bases, in that order; junction bases with no gene match: 10.

This clonotype was seen many times. V usage is TRBV28 and J usage is TRBJ2-7; D is undetermined. V was shortened by 6 bases and J by 2 bases, with 11 bases between the two germline ends. The V gene's germline CDR1 is MDHEN and CDR2 SYDVKM. The CDR3 extends over 13 amino acids. The DNA for the CDR3 is TGTGCCAGCAGCGCCAGGTCCCCCTACGAGCAGTACGTC. It translates to CASSARSPYEQYV.

This clonotype was counted many times. The genes are TRBV6-1 and TRBJ1-1; D remains unclear. The CDR3 totals 12 residues. Germline CDR1 reads MNHNS; CDR2 reads SASEGT. The V and J ends lost 5 bases and 6 bases respectively, with 10 bases between them. The CDR3 DNA reads as TGTGCCAGCAGTTCCCTAGGGCCTGAAGCTTTCTTT. This codes for CASSSLGPEAFF.

This chain uses TRBV3-1 with TRBJ2-5; a weak D match, TRBD2 (5 bases). The V end was cut by 1 base, the J end by 7 bases, with 10 bases between. The CDR3 length is 13 residues. Germline-derived CDR1 and CDR2 are LGHDT and YNNKEL (reference sequence). CDR3 nucleotide sequence: TGTGCCAGCAGCCAAGGAAAGCGGTTGACCCAGTACTTC. Encoded protein: CASSQGKRLTQYF.

This clonotype was found a few times. This chain uses TRBV18 with TRBJ2-7; the D gene is possibly TRBD1 (7 bases). The CDR3 is 15 residues long. V was cut by 2 bases and J by 1 base, with 12 bases left in between. The germline V gene has CDR1 KGHSH and CDR2 LQKENI. The CDR3 here is CASSPEGGQSYEQYV. In DNA form, the CDR3 reads TGTGCCAGCTCACCAGAGGGGGGACAGTCCTACGAGCAGTACGTC.

This clonotype occurred many times. V usage is TRBV6-1 and J usage is TRBJ1-2; D not resolved. Between the trimmed V and J ends, which lost 6 bases and 0 bases, there was a span of 14 bases. CDR1 MNHNS and CDR2 SASEGT come from the germline V gene. This CDR3 is 15 amino acids long. The CDR3 protein is CASRKTRTTNYGYTF. The CDR3 region has the DNA TGTGCCAGCAGGAAGACACGAACAACTAACTATGGCTACACCTTC.

This clonotype was seen repeatedly, ten times or more. The chain links TRBV2 to TRBJ1-5, with D uncertain. The germline CDR1 and CDR2 sequences are SNHLY and FYNNEI. V dropped 3 bases and J dropped 10 bases, with 7 bases sitting between them. The length of the CDR3 is 11 residues. This CDR3 is CASSEGNPQHF. The CDR3, as DNA: TGTGCCAGCAGTGAGGGGAACCCCCAGCATTTT.

V gene TRBV28 combines with J gene TRBJ1-2; D is unclear. Germline assignment: CDR1 MDHEN and CDR2 SYDVKM. The V gene lost 6 bases and the J gene lost 3 bases, with 8 bases spanning the gap. The length of the CDR3 is 12 residues. CDR3 DNA sequence: TGTGCCAGCAGGGGAATGTACTATGGCTACACCTTC. Protein: CASRGMYYGYTF.

This clonotype was recorded at least ten times. The chain uses TRBV25-1 and TRBJ1-1, with no clear D. V gave up 2 bases and J gave up 7 bases, with 8 bases separating them. CDR1 and CDR2 from the germline V gene are MGHDK and SYGVNS. This CDR3 contains 12 residues. CDR3 amino acids: CASSENRLEAFF. The CDR3 region has the DNA TGTGCCAGCAGTGAAAACCGCCTTGAAGCTTTCTTT.

This clonotype was found a few times. The chain has TRBV7-2 and TRBJ2-1, with a tentative D call TRBD1 (5 bases). Trimming cost V 3 bases and J 0 bases, with 12 bases left between them. The CDR3 is 16 residues long. CDR1 is SGHTA and CDR2 is FQGNSA in the germline V gene. The CDR3 DNA sequence: TGTGCCAGCAGCTTTACAGGATCTAGCTCCTACAATGAGCAGTTCTTC. Its protein product is CASSFTGSSSYNEQFF.

This clonotype appeared a few times. The chain carries TRBV27 and TRBJ2-2, with D possibly matching TRBD1 (6 bases). Per the germline V gene, CDR1 is MNHEY and CDR2 is SMNVEV (reference sequence). The CDR3 is 13 amino acids. The V end was cut by 5 bases, the J end by 6 bases, with 10 bases between. CDR3 bases: TGTGCCAGCAGTCGCACAGGGCCCGGGGAGCTGTTTTTT. Protein sequence: CASSRTGPGELFF.

This clonotype came up many times. The V and J genes are TRBV6-1 and TRBJ2-3; D perhaps matches TRBD1 (5 bases). CDR3 length: 13 residues. CDR1 and CDR2 from the germline V gene are MNHNS and SASEGT. The V end was cut by 6 bases, the J end by 2 bases, with 9 bases between. Here the CDR3 reads CASRQGLTDTQYF. CDR3 nucleotides: TGTGCCAGCAGGCAGGGTCTCACAGATACGCAGTATTTT.

J is TRBJ1-3 and V is TRBV20-1, with D tentatively TRBD1 (6 bases). Deletions cut 5 bases from V and 4 bases from J, with 15 bases between. Per germline, CDR1 DFQATT and CDR2 SNEGSKA (reference sequence). The CDR3 covers 14 residues. The CDR3 nucleotides read TGCAGTGCTCACGAGGGGGGGGACGGAAACACCATATATTTT. As protein: CSAHEGGDGNTIYF.

This clonotype was detected many times. This chain's CDR3 is CASSLGGHRATDTQYF. CDR3 nucleotides: TGTGCCAGCAGTCTCGGGGGGCATCGTGCCACAGATACGCAGTATTTT. The chain joins TRBV28 to TRBJ2-3, with a weak D call TRBD2 (7 bases). V dropped 5 bases and J dropped 2 bases, with 17 bases sitting between them. Per the germline V gene, CDR1 is MDHEN and CDR2 is SYDVKM. This CDR3 has 16 amino acids.

The sample holds a few counts of this clonotype. The chain carries TRBV28 and TRBJ1-1; 9 bases are a match to TRBD1. CDR1 and CDR2 (germline): MDHEN, SYDVKM. Trimming removed 8 bases from V and 1 base from J; junction bases left unmatched: 2. The CDR3 has 13 amino acids. The CDR3 DNA reads as TGTGCCAGCTTGACAGGGGGGAACACTGAAGCTTTCTTT. Protein product: CASLTGGNTEAFF.

On this clonotype: Given a much more abundant clone one base away, this may be a read error. The rearrangement links TRBV20-1 to TRBJ2-1; D is unclear. CDR1 is DFQATT, CDR2 SNEGSKA, per germline (reference sequence). The CDR3 contains 10 residues. The germline V and J ends were trimmed by 6 bases and 10 bases, with 10 bases remaining between them. Written as DNA, the CDR3 is TGCAGTGCCGCCGGGCCGGAGCAGTTCTTC. It encodes CSAAGPEQFF.

By sample fraction, this clonotype is medium-sized (0.01 to 0.1%). The chain joins TRBV20-1 to TRBJ2-1, with D perhaps matching TRBD2 (5 bases). The germline CDR1 and CDR2 sequences are DFQATT and SNEGSKA (reference sequence). The CDR3 is made up of 15 amino acids. V was pared by 0 bases and J by 2 bases, with 11 bases between. The DNA for the CDR3 is TGCAGTGCTAGAGAATACTCCGGGGCCTACAATGAGCAGTTCTTC. Protein product: CSAREYSGAYNEQFF.

This clonotype has just a few counts. The V call is TRBV20-1, the J call TRBJ2-3; D unresolved. With 0 bases removed from V and 0 bases from J, the gap between germline ends came to 13 bases. In germline, CDR1 is DFQATT, CDR2 SNEGSKA (reference sequence). The CDR3 extends over 16 amino acids. The CDR3 region has the DNA TGCAGTGCTAGAGAGCGACTGAGCTATAGCACAGATACGCAGTATTTT. The encoded protein is CSARERLSYSTDTQYF.

This clonotype was recorded many times. V gene TRBV18 combines with J gene TRBJ1-1; D is unclear. This CDR3 has 13 residues. From germline, CDR1 is KGHSH and CDR2 LQKENI. V gave up 5 bases and J gave up 3 bases, with 10 bases separating them. The CDR3 region is CASSRAADTEAFF. The CDR3 bases are TGTGCCAGCTCAAGGGCGGCCGACACTGAAGCTTTCTTT.